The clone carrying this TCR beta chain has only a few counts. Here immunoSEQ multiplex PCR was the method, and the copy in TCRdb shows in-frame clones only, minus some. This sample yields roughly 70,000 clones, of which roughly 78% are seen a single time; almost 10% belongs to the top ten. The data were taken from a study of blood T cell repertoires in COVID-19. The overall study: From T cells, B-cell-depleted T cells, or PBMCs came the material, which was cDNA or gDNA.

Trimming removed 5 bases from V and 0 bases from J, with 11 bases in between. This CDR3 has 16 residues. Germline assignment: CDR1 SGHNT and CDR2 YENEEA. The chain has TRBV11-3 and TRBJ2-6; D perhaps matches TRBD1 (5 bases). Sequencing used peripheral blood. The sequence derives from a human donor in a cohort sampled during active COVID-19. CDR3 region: CASSPRQPSGANVLTF. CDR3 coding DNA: TGTGCCAGCAGCCCCCGACAGCCCTCTGGGGCCAACGTCCTGACTTTC.